This T cell receptor (beta chain) was captured in a study of shared clonotypes between healthy human individuals. V lost 4 bases to trimming and J lost 11 bases, with 13 bases between them. This CDR3 has 11 residues. CDR1 is GTSNPN, CDR2 SVGIG, per germline (reference sequence). All the donors were Caucasian adults who lived in Nashville, Tennessee. Profiled with immunoSEQ multiplex PCR; TCRdb holds only in-frame clones, not every one. The sample holds around 2.5 million clones, 80% to 95% seen once. Sequenced material: naive CD4+ T cells from PBMCs. The subset here: CD45RA+ positively selected. The source of this sequence is a man younger than 30 in good health. Some clones in this sample may be carry-over from other donors' samples. This chain joins TRBV30 and TRBJ2-3; TRBD1 might be the D (6 bases). For the CDR3, the DNA is TGTGCCTGGAACCGGGACAAAAGGCAGTATTTT. This gives the protein CAWNRDKRQYF.